Presented here are 31 T cell receptor beta chains from one specimen sequenced in a study of glioma-infiltrating T cells after dendritic cell vaccination. Produced via immunoSEQ multiplex PCR; TCRdb's table is partial and in-frame only. The profile shows around 92,000 clones, more than 70% of them singletons. Time point defined: after dendritic cell vaccination, including at tumor progression/relapse. The specimen was blood, collected after dendritic cell vaccination. Source of these receptors: a human donor with glioblastoma.

The rearrangement uses TRBV28 and TRBJ2-1; D not certain. CDR1 and CDR2 from the germline V gene are MDHEN and SYDVKM. The CDR3 runs 14 residues. V lost 7 bases to trimming and J lost 0 bases, with 10 bases between them. The CDR3 bases are TGTGCCAGCATGGAGCGCTACTCCTACAATGAGCAGTTCTTC. As protein: CASMERYSYNEQFF.

The chain links TRBV10-3 to TRBJ2-2; 9 nucleotides match TRBD1. The CDR3 has 13 amino acids. V lost 10 bases, J lost 4 bases, and 4 bases stayed unmatched. Germline CDR1 ENHRY, CDR2 SYGVKD. DNA of the CDR3: TGTGCCACAGGGACAGGGCCCACCGGGGAGCTGTTTTTT. It specifies CATGTGPTGELFF.

J is TRBJ2-2 and V is TRBV5-1; D gene ambiguous. Germline loops: CDR1 SGHRS, CDR2 YFSETQ. The CDR3 is 15 residues long. The germline V and J ends were trimmed by 0 bases and 1 base, with 7 bases remaining between them. The CDR3 nucleotides read TGCGCCAGCAGCTTGGGAGACTGGAACACCGGGGAGCTGTTTTTT. Translating gives CASSLGDWNTGELFF.

The CDR3 bases are TGCGCCAGCAGCTACGGGACTAGCGGGAACGAGCAGTACTTC. Translating gives CASSYGTSGNEQYF. V and J are TRBV5-1 and TRBJ2-7, with TRBD2 identical over 13 bases. After removal of 3 bases from V and 5 bases from J, the junction contained 2 bases not matched to a gene. Germline assignment: CDR1 SGHRS and CDR2 YFSETQ. CDR3 length: 14 amino acids.

This chain links TRBV5-1 with TRBJ2-3, with D possibly matching TRBD2 (6 bases). V lost 4 bases and J 0 bases, leaving 15 bases between the germline ends. The length of the CDR3 is 16 residues. Looked up from germline, CDR1 is SGHRS and CDR2 is YFSETQ. CDR3 DNA: TGCGCCAGCAGCCCGGGGGTGAGCGGGAGCACAGATACGCAGTATTTT. As protein: CASSPGVSGSTDTQYF.

This chain joins TRBV15 and TRBJ1-4; possible D gene TRBD1, 5 bases. Trimming cost V 3 bases and J 0 bases, with 8 bases left between them. The CDR3 loop spans 15 amino acids. CDR1 and CDR2 (germline): LNHNV, YYDKDF (reference sequence). The CDR3 nucleotides read TGTGCCACCAGCAGCAGACAGTCAACTAATGAAAAACTGTTTTTT. Translated, it gives CATSSRQSTNEKLFF. Using reference TRBV15 and TRBJ1-4 for the parts outside the CDR3, the full variable domain is DAMVIQNPRYQVTQFGKPVTLSCSQTLNHNVMYWYQQKSSQAPKLLFHYYDKDFNNEADTPDNFQSRRPNTSFCFLDIRSPGLGDTAMYLCATSSRQSTNEKLFFGSGTQLSVL.

The rearrangement links TRBV2 to TRBJ2-5; TRBD2 aligns across 9 bases. The DNA end favors TRBJ2-7, so the J call may be wrong. Germline V gene sequence: CDR1 SNHLY, CDR2 FYNNEI. The CDR3 totals 15 residues. This CDR3 is CASSEVRGGVDEQYF. The CDR3 DNA reads as TGTGCCAGCAGTGAAGTGCGCGGGGGGGTCGACGAGCAGTACTTC.

CDR3 residues: CASSWQRARTDTQYF. Written as DNA, the CDR3 is TGTGCCAGCAGCTGGCAGCGGGCTCGCACAGATACGCAGTATTTT. This chain links TRBV5-4 with TRBJ2-3; a possible D gene is TRBD2 (6 bases). With 3 bases removed from V and 1 base from J, the gap between germline ends came to 12 bases. The CDR3 extends over 15 amino acids. Germline loops: CDR1 SGHNT, CDR2 YYREEE (reference sequence).

This clone was counted once. The rearrangement links TRBV19 to TRBJ1-5, with a tentative D call TRBD1 (6 bases). Trimming left V 4 bases short and J 2 bases short, with 12 bases between. Looked up from germline, CDR1 is LNHDA and CDR2 is SQIVND (reference sequence). The CDR3 spans 15 residues. The CDR3 nucleotides are TGTGCCAGTAGTAAGGGGGACCCTGGCAATCAGCCCCAGCATTTT. Its translation is CASSKGDPGNQPQHF.

The chain joins TRBV7-2 to TRBJ2-7; the D gene is possibly TRBD1 (5 bases). Trimming cost V 2 bases and J 4 bases, with 12 bases left between them. Germline V gives CDR1 SGHTA, CDR2 FQGNSA. The CDR3 is 14 residues long. CDR3 sequence reads: CASSLQGLSYEQYF. Here the CDR3 DNA reads TGTGCCAGCAGCTTACAGGGTCTTTCGTACGAGCAGTACTTC. The full variable domain, rest sourced from reference TRBV7-2 and TRBJ2-7, is GAGVSQSPSNKVTEKGKDVELRCDPISGHTALYWYRQSLGQGLEFLIYFQGNSAPDKSGLPSDRFSAERTGGSVSTLTIQRTQQEDSAVYLCASSLQGLSYEQYFGPGTRLTVT.

The CDR3 DNA reads as TGTGCCAGCAGTTGGACAGCTGTGAAAGAGACCCAGTACTTC. Protein sequence: CASSWTAVKETQYF. V usage is TRBV28 and J usage is TRBJ2-5; D is possibly TRBD1 (6 bases). This CDR3 region has 14 residues. Germline V lookup: CDR1 MDHEN, CDR2 SYDVKM. V was shortened by 4 bases and J by 3 bases, with 12 bases between the two germline ends.

This clone was seen once. CDR3 sequence: CASSLRGNQPQHF. The CDR3 coding sequence is TGTGCCAGCAGTCTACGGGGCAATCAGCCCCAGCATTTT. The V call is TRBV27, the J call TRBJ1-5, with D hard to call. V dropped 5 bases and J dropped 2 bases, with 7 bases sitting between them. Per germline, CDR1 MNHEY and CDR2 SMNVEV (reference sequence). This CDR3 contains 13 residues.

The chain is built from TRBV7-3 and TRBJ1-1; D is ambiguous. V was trimmed by 1 base and J by 5 bases, leaving 11 bases between them. The CDR3 length is 14 residues. Germline V gene sequence: CDR1 SGHTA, CDR2 FQGTGA. The CDR3 here is CASSLSGAATEAFF. For the CDR3, the DNA is TGTGCCAGCAGCTTAAGCGGCGCGGCTACTGAAGCTTTCTTT.

The CDR3 loop is CASSWGRTALREKLFF. As DNA, the CDR3 is TGTGCCAGCAGCTGGGGGCGGACAGCCTTGAGAGAAAAACTGTTTTTT. This chain links TRBV7-9 with TRBJ1-4; D might be TRBD1 (6 bases). Germline V gene lookup returns CDR1 SEHNR and CDR2 FQNEAQ (reference sequence). V gave up 4 bases and J gave up 8 bases, with 20 bases separating them. This CDR3 is 16 amino acids long.

The chain combines TRBV4-2 with TRBJ2-7; possibly TRBD2 for D (6 bases). V was clipped by 0 bases and J by 2 bases, with 11 bases between them. The V gene's germline CDR1 is LGHNA and CDR2 YNFKEQ. The CDR3 sequence is 15 residues long. The CDR3, as DNA: TGTGCCAGCAGCCAAGAAGGTCCGGGAGCCTACGAGCAGTACTTC. Translating it yields CASSQEGPGAYEQYF.

Note on this clone: At one of its ends the junction is not consistent with the germline gene, which may arise from a read error. The chain recombines TRBV7-9 with TRBJ2-3; a weak D match, TRBD2 (5 bases). The CDR3 consists of 15 residues. Germline V gives CDR1 SEHNR, CDR2 FQNEAQ (reference sequence). The CDR3 coding sequence is TGTGCCAGCAGCCTAGCTAGCCTTCCCACAGATACGCAGTATTTT. It is translated as CASSLASLPTDTQYF. The whole variable domain, remainder taken from reference TRBV7-9 and TRBJ2-3, is DTGVSQNPRHKITKRGQNVTFRCDPISEHNRLYWYRQTLGQGPEFLTYFQNEAQLEKSRLLSDRFSAERPKGSFSTLEIQRTEQGDSAMYLCASSLASLPTDTQYFGPGTRLTVL.

CDR3 loop: CSVDGRASGNTIYF. For the CDR3, the DNA is TGCAGCGTCGATGGGAGGGCCTCTGGAAACACCATATATTTT. The V and J genes are TRBV29-1 and TRBJ1-3; D unclear. Germline V gene lookup returns CDR1 SQVTM and CDR2 ANQGSEA. CDR3 length: 14 residues. V lost 6 bases to trimming and J lost 0 bases, with 12 bases between them.

This clone turned up a few times. This chain connects TRBV6-5 to TRBJ2-3, with 8 bases lining up with TRBD1. Trimming at V came to 2 bases and at J to 5 bases, leaving 9 bases not matched to a gene. This CDR3 contains 16 residues. Germline V CDR1 and CDR2: MNHEY, SVGAGI. Written as DNA, the CDR3 is TGTGCCAGCAGTTACGGACAGGGTTCCACTTTAGATACGCAGTATTTT. Translating gives CASSYGQGSTLDTQYF.

For this clone: One end of the junction varies from germline; a read error may be responsible. V and J are TRBV18 and TRBJ1-4; maybe TRBD1 (6 bases). This CDR3 spans 14 amino acids. Germline-derived CDR1 and CDR2 are KGHSH and LQKENI. In DNA, the CDR3 is TGTGCCAGCTCCCCGGGACAAACAACTGGGGCAAAAATTTTT. Its protein product is CASSPGQTTGAKIF. The variable domain in full, completed from reference TRBV18 and TRBJ1-4, reads NAGVMQNPRHLVRRRGQEARLRCSPMKGHSHVYWYRQLPEEGLKFMVYLQKENIIDESGMPKERFSAEFPKEGPSILRIQQVVRGDSAAYFCASSPGQTTGAKIFGSGTQLSVL.

V is TRBV5-1 and J is TRBJ1-2; 9 bases are shared with TRBD1. Germline trimming cut 6 bases from V and 5 bases from J; bases unmatched to any gene: 20. Germline V gives CDR1 SGHRS, CDR2 YFSETQ. The CDR3 consists of 18 residues. The CDR3 spells CASNPAGRGQGFGYGYTF. CDR3 coding DNA: TGCGCCAGCAACCCCGCCGGCCGGGGACAGGGTTTTGGGTATGGCTACACCTTC.

The V gene is TRBV9, the J gene TRBJ1-1, with 8 bases aligning to TRBD1. This CDR3 region has 14 residues. J gave up 6 bases and V 4 bases, and 8 bases lay outside the gene matches. Germline assignment: CDR1 SGDLS and CDR2 YYNGEE. CDR3 residues: CASSPRTGISEAFF. The CDR3 nucleotides are TGTGCCAGCAGCCCTCGGACAGGGATCTCTGAAGCTTTCTTT.

The genes are TRBV6-5 and TRBJ1-1, with a weak D call TRBD1 (6 bases). In germline, CDR1 is MNHEY, CDR2 SVGAGI. V gave up 2 bases and J gave up 3 bases, with 10 bases separating them. The CDR3 is 14 amino acids. The CDR3, as DNA: TGTGCCAGCAGTTACGGGGGGGCCCACACTGAAGCTTTCTTT. It translates to CASSYGGAHTEAFF.

The rearrangement links TRBV5-1 to TRBJ1-3; tentatively, D is TRBD1 (5 bases). CDR1 and CDR2 from the germline V gene are SGHRS and YFSETQ. V gave up 5 bases and J gave up 3 bases, with 12 bases separating them. The CDR3 sequence is 14 residues long. The DNA for the CDR3 is TGCGCCAGCAGTACAGGACCGGGTGGAAACACCATATATTTT. Its translation is CASSTGPGGNTIYF.

This chain joins TRBV5-1 and TRBJ2-3; D possibly corresponds to TRBD2 (6 bases). The CDR3 spans 16 residues. V was shortened by 4 bases and J by 4 bases, with 19 bases between the two germline ends. Germline CDR1 reads SGHRS; CDR2 reads YFSETQ. CDR3 protein: CASSRRAGLGADTQYF. The CDR3 nucleotides read TGCGCCAGCAGCCGGAGGGCGGGTCTAGGGGCAGATACGCAGTATTTT.

V is TRBV4-1 and J is TRBJ2-1, with TRBD2 identical over 9 bases. V shed 0 bases and J 0 bases; nucleotides not matched to a gene: 15. The CDR3 length is 21 residues. Germline V gene lookup returns CDR1 MGHRA and CDR2 YSYEKL. The CDR3 loop is CASSQEDPSGGIPFSYNEQFF. The CDR3 DNA reads as TGCGCCAGCAGCCAAGAAGACCCCAGCGGGGGGATACCTTTCTCCTACAATGAGCAGTTCTTC.

V gene TRBV5-1 combines with J gene TRBJ2-7; 12 bases fit TRBD1. With 3 bases clipped from V and 7 bases from J, the junction kept 11 bases outside the gene matches. The CDR3 totals 16 residues. Germline V lookup: CDR1 SGHRS, CDR2 YFSETQ. This CDR3 reads CASSWGPGQGAGEQYF. The DNA of the CDR3 is TGCGCCAGCAGCTGGGGACCGGGACAGGGGGCGGGGGAGCAGTACTTC.

This chain joins TRBV30 and TRBJ2-2; perhaps TRBD2 as D (6 bases). CDR1 GTSNPN and CDR2 SVGIG come from the germline V gene (reference sequence). Trimming stripped 3 bases from V and 0 bases from J, with 14 bases between. The CDR3 runs 16 residues. CDR3 nucleotide sequence: TGTGCCTGGAGCGTACTAGGGACTCCGAACACCGGGGAGCTGTTTTTT. Its translation is CAWSVLGTPNTGELFF.

The rearrangement joins TRBV30 to TRBJ1-2; no clear D gene. V lost 0 bases and J lost 4, with 12 bases in between. The CDR3 is 14 residues long. Germline CDR1 GTSNPN, CDR2 SVGIG (reference sequence). The DNA for the CDR3 is TGTGCCTGGAGTGTACTAAGGGAGGGCTATGGCTACACCTTC. This gives the protein CAWSVLREGYGYTF.

The chain recombines TRBV29-1 with TRBJ1-1, with D hard to call. The V end lost 7 bases, the J end lost 1 base, and 16 bases lay between the germline ends. CDR1 is SQVTM and CDR2 is ANQGSEA in the germline V gene. This CDR3 is built from 14 residues. This CDR3 is CSGQMRAGNTEAFF. The CDR3 DNA sequence: TGCAGCGGGCAGATGAGGGCAGGGAACACTGAAGCTTTCTTT. The full variable domain, rest sourced from reference TRBV29-1 and TRBJ1-1, is SAVISQKPSRDICQRGTSLTIQCQVDSQVTMMFWYRQQPGQSLTLIATANQGSEATYESGFVIDKFPISRPNLTFSTLTVSNMSPEDSSIYLCSGQMRAGNTEAFFGQGTRLTVV.

This clone has a single count. The chain uses TRBV18 and TRBJ1-5, with TRBD1 matching 8 bases. The ends lost 4 bases at V and 3 bases at J; junction bases unmatched: 5. The CDR3 spans 15 residues. Germline lookup yields CDR1 KGHSH and CDR2 LQKENI. The CDR3 sequence: CASSRTDRANQPQHF. DNA for the CDR3: TGTGCCAGCTCACGGACGGACAGGGCCAATCAGCCCCAGCATTTT.

The chain couples TRBV7-8 to TRBJ2-7; 11 bases fit TRBD2. CDR1 and CDR2 from the germline V gene are SGHVS and FQNEAQ. V lost 0 bases, J lost 0 bases, and 7 bases stayed unmatched. The CDR3 runs to 18 residues. Here the CDR3 reads CASSLAASGRSSSYEQYF. CDR3 in DNA: TGTGCCAGCAGCTTAGCGGCTAGCGGGAGGTCAAGCTCCTACGAGCAGTACTTC.